This T cell receptor (beta chain) was observed in a study of T cell responses to AZD1222 COVID-19 vaccine. The CDR3 consists of 19 residues. After removal of 6 bases from V and 0 bases from J, the junction contained 14 bases not matched to a gene. The germline CDR1 and CDR2 sequences are LNHDA and SQIVND (reference sequence). Sequencing was performed with immunoSEQ multiplex PCR; in TCRdb, only in-frame clones are kept and a portion is missing. This table has about 94,000 clones, about 88% appearing once. This clonotype was obtained from an adult in good health. This chain links TRBV19 with TRBJ1-5, with TRBD1 matching 10 bases. The sequencing here drew on peripheral blood, taken on day 0 of AZD1222 vaccination. CDR3 in DNA: TGTGCCAGTAGAGGAATCCGGGACAGGGGTAATTATAGCAATCAGCCCCAGCATTTT. Protein product: CASRGIRDRGNYSNQPQHF.